These 10 T cell receptor beta chains share one sample of origin, sequenced in a study of T cell responses to AZD1222 COVID-19 vaccine. TCRdb's table, derived via immunoSEQ multiplex PCR, lists solely in-frame clones and lacks some. The sample includes approximately 190,000 clones, approximately 93% of them seen just once. Sequenced here: peripheral blood, sampled 28 days after the second AZD1222 dose. Receptors were obtained from an adult who received the AZD1222 COVID-19 vaccine.

This clone is a singleton in its sample. V and J are TRBV28 and TRBJ1-2; D not certain. Germline lookup yields CDR1 MDHEN and CDR2 SYDVKM. The CDR3 is 15 residues long. V was trimmed by 11 bases and J by 3 bases, leaving 22 bases between them. The CDR3 DNA reads as TGTGCCGGATCCCTTGGCGGGTCCCGGGACTATGGCTACACCTTC. As protein: CAGSLGGSRDYGYTF.

The chain joins TRBV4-2 to TRBJ1-6, with a tentative D call TRBD1 (5 bases). Germline CDR1 reads LGHNA; CDR2 reads YNFKEQ. This CDR3 region has 16 residues. V was pared by 4 bases and J by 10 bases, with 20 bases between. CDR3: CASSPTGTPEGSPLHF. The DNA for the CDR3 is TGTGCCAGCAGCCCTACCGGGACCCCGGAGGGCTCACCCCTCCACTTT.

V and J are TRBV7-9 and TRBJ1-2; the D is unclear. Looked up from germline, CDR1 is SEHNR and CDR2 is FQNEAQ (reference sequence). The CDR3 runs to 13 residues. With 4 bases removed from V and 0 bases from J, the gap between germline ends came to 6 bases. The DNA for the CDR3 is TGTGCCAGCAGCTCGCCAGCTAACTATGGCTACACCTTC. Its translation: CASSSPANYGYTF. Complete variable domain (other parts from reference TRBV7-9 and TRBJ1-2): DTGVSQNPRHKITKRGQNVTFRCDPISEHNRLYWYRQTLGQGPEFLTYFQNEAQLEKSRLLSDRFSAERPKGSFSTLEIQRTEQGDSAMYLCASSSPANYGYTFGSGTRLTVV.

This chain connects TRBV7-3 to TRBJ1-6, with D possibly TRBD1 on 6 matching bases. Trimming removed 4 bases at V and 5 bases at J, with 12 bases between. The CDR3 loop spans 15 amino acids. The germline V gene encodes CDR1 SGHTA and CDR2 FQGTGA. The DNA for the CDR3 is TGTGCCAGCAGCTCGTCGGGACAAAATAATTCACCCCTCCACTTT. Its translation: CASSSSGQNNSPLHF.

The chain links TRBV5-1 to TRBJ1-4, with a tentative D call TRBD1 (5 bases). Deletions cut 0 bases from V and 0 bases from J, with 9 bases between. CDR1 is SGHRS, CDR2 YFSETQ, per germline. CDR3 size: 16 residues. Written as DNA, the CDR3 is TGCGCCAGCAGCTTGGTCCAGGGATCAACTAATGAAAAACTGTTTTTT. Translating it yields CASSLVQGSTNEKLFF.

The chain carries TRBV3-1 (or the pseudogene TRBV3-2) and TRBJ1-5; D uncertain. The CDR3 extends over 18 amino acids. Germline values: CDR1 LGHDT, CDR2 YNNKEL (reference sequence). Trimming removed 0 bases from V and 0 bases from J, with 15 bases in between. The CDR3 coding sequence is TGTGCCAGCAGCCAAGAGTCGGCGGGATTTTATAGCAATCAGCCCCAGCATTTT. This sequence encodes CASSQESAGFYSNQPQHF.

The chain joins TRBV7-6 to TRBJ2-1; the match to TRBD2 covers 10 bases. The V gene end was trimmed by 2 bases and the J gene end by 7 bases; junction bases not matched to a gene: 5. The CDR3 runs 15 residues. Germline CDR1 and CDR2: SGHVS and FNYEAQ. The DNA for the CDR3 is TGTGCCAGCAGCTTATCCTTAGCGGGGGGAAATGAGCAGTTCTTC. Amino acid sequence: CASSLSLAGGNEQFF.

The chain joins TRBV5-1 to TRBJ1-4, with D tentatively TRBD1 (5 bases). V lost 0 bases and J 5 bases, leaving 11 bases between the germline ends. CDR1 is SGHRS, CDR2 YFSETQ, per germline. This CDR3 is 15 amino acids long. CDR3: CASSLAGTWNEKLFF. For the CDR3, the DNA is TGCGCCAGCAGCTTGGCCGGGACTTGGAATGAAAAACTGTTTTTT.

The V call is TRBV11-3, the J call TRBJ2-1, with 7 bases aligning to TRBD2. Germline CDR1 is SGHNT and CDR2 is YENEEA. The CDR3 runs 18 residues. J gave up 0 bases and V 3 bases, and 11 bases lay outside the gene matches. The CDR3 is CASSFTYGGISSYNEQFF. In DNA, the CDR3 is TGTGCCAGCAGCTTCACTTACGGGGGGATAAGCTCCTACAATGAGCAGTTCTTC. The full variable domain, completed using reference TRBV11-3 and TRBJ2-1, is EAGVVQSPRYKIIEKKQPVAFWCNPISGHNTLYWYLQNLGQGPELLIRYENEEAVDDSQLPKDRFSAERLKGVDSTLKIQPAELGDSAVYLCASSFTYGGISSYNEQFFGPGTRLTVL.

The gene calls are TRBV12-3 or TRBV12-4 and TRBJ1-2; D remains ambiguous. V was clipped by 6 bases and J by 5 bases, with 10 bases between them. This CDR3 is 12 amino acids long. The CDR3: CASSFIEYGYTF. CDR3 DNA: TGTGCCAGCAGCTTCATTGAATATGGCTACACCTTC.